The T cell receptor beta chain described here comes from a study of early T cells in non-severe SARS-CoV-2 infection. Individual cDNA molecules were tagged with unique molecular identifiers, the study reported. TCRdb re-called the 5' RACE reads with MiXCR, one entry per CDR3 protein. The sample lists roughly 24,000 distinct CDR3 sequences; 5% were seen once. This clonotype was seen only a few times. The CDR3 consists of 15 residues. Deletions cut 2 bases from V and 4 bases from J, with 15 bases between. Germline CDR1 is SNHLY and CDR2 is FYNNEI. This sequence originates from an adult who was a healthcare worker with PCR-confirmed SARS-CoV-2 infection or an uninfected control (not recorded which). The chain employs TRBV2 and TRBJ2-7, with D unclear. Sequenced sample: whole blood. Here the CDR3 DNA reads TGTGCCAGCAGTGAAATGCACAGAATCGAGTACGAGCAGTACTTC. Its translation: CASSEMHRIEYEQYF.